One sample yielded the 2 T cell receptor beta chains listed below, sequenced in a study of T-cell memory formation after mild COVID-19. TCRdb fed the 5' RACE reads into MiXCR, producing one record per CDR3 protein. The sample contains hundreds of thousands of distinct CDR3 sequences, roughly 18% of which appear only once. Source material: PBMCs or a T cell subset sorted from them (not recorded which). The receptor set was obtained from an adult woman who had mild COVID-19 (a few samples of this study predate the infection). Cell type and time point are not known.

The chain is built from TRBV29-1 and TRBJ1-2, with TRBD1 matching 12 bases. Germline CDR1 SQVTM, CDR2 ANQGSEA. The CDR3 runs to 14 residues. V lost 7 bases to trimming and J lost 4 bases; unmatched junction nucleotides: 7. This CDR3 is CSAGTGGRGYGYTF. The CDR3 region has the DNA TGCAGCGCTGGGACAGGGGGCCGGGGCTATGGCTACACCTTC.

The chain couples TRBV7-8 to TRBJ2-7; D uncertain. Germline V gene sequence: CDR1 SGHVS, CDR2 FQNEAQ. Deletions cut 3 bases from V and 3 bases from J, with 6 bases between. This CDR3 contains 12 residues. The CDR3 nucleotides are TGTGCCAGCAGCTTCCCCAACTACGAGCAGTACTTC. Its protein is CASSFPNYEQYF.